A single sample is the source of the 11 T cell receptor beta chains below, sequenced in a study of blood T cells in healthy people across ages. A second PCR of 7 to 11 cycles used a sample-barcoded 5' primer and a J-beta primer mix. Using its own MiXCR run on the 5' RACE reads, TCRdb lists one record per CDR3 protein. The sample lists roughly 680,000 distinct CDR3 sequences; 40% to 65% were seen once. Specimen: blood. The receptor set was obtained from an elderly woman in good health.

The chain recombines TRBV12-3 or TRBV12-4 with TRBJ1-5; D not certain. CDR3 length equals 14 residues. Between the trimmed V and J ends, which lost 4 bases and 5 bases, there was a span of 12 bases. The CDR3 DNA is TGTGCCAGCAGTTGGACGGAAATTTATCAGCCCCAGCATTTT. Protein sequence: CASSWTEIYQPQHF.

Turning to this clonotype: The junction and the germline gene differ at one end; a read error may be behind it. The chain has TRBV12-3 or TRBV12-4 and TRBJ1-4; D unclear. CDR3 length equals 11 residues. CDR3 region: CASTPYEKVFF. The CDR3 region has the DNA TGTGCCAGCACCCCTTATGAAAAAGTGTTTTTT.

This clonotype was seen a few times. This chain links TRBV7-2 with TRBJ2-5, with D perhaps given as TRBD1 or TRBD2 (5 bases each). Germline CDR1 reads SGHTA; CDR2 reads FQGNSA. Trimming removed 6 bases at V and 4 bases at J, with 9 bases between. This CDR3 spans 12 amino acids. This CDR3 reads CASRGTSETQYF. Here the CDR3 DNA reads TGTGCCAGCAGAGGGACGTCAGAGACCCAGTACTTC.

Written as DNA, the CDR3 is TGTGCCACCAGCAGAGATGGACAAGACTATGGCTACACCTTC. Translated: CATSRDGQDYGYTF. The V gene is TRBV15, the J gene TRBJ1-2, with D possibly TRBD1 on 5 matching bases. Trimming stripped 0 bases from V and 3 bases from J, with 8 bases between. Germline V gene data show CDR1 as LNHNV and CDR2 as YYDKDF (reference sequence). This CDR3 comprises 14 residues.

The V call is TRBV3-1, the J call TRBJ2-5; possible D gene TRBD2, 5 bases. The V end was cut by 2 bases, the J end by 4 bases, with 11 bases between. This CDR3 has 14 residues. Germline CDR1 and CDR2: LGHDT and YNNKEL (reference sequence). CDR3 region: CASSQQASGETQYF. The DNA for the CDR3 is TGTGCCAGCAGCCAACAGGCCAGCGGAGAGACCCAGTACTTC.

The DNA for the CDR3 is TGTGCCAGCAGCTTCGGGTTGGGACAGGGGGCGTCGAGCTCTGGAAACACCATATATTTT. Its translation: CASSFGLGQGASSSGNTIYF. This chain uses TRBV7-9 with TRBJ1-3; 12 bases map to TRBD1. The length of the CDR3 is 20 residues. Germline values: CDR1 SEHNR, CDR2 FQNEAQ (reference sequence). The V and J ends lost 3 bases and 0 bases, in that order; junction bases with no gene match: 12.

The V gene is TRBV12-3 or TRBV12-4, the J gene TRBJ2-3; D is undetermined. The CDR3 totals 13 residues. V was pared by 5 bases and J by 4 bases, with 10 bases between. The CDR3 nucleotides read TGTGCCAGCAGTATAGGTCAGGCAGATACGCAGTATTTT. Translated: CASSIGQADTQYF.

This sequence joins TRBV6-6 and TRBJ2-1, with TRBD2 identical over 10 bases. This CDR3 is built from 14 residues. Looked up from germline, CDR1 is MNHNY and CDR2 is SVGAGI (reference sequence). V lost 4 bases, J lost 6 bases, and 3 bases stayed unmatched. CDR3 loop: CASSSGLAFNEQFF. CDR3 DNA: TGTGCCAGCAGTTCGGGACTAGCGTTCAATGAGCAGTTCTTC.

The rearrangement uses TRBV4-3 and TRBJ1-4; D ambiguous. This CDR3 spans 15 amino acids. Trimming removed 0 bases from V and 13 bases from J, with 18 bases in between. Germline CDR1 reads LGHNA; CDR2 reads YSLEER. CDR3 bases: TGCGCCAGCAGCCAAGATAGGCGGCAGGTTGAATCACTGTTTTTT. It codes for CASSQDRRQVESLFF.

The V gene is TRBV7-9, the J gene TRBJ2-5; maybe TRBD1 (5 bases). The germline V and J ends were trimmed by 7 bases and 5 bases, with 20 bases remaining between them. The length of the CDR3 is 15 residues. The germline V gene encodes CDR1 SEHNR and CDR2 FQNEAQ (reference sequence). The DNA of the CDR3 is TGTGCCAGCAACTCCCCTGACATAGGGGCGGAGACCCAGTACTTC. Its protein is CASNSPDIGAETQYF.

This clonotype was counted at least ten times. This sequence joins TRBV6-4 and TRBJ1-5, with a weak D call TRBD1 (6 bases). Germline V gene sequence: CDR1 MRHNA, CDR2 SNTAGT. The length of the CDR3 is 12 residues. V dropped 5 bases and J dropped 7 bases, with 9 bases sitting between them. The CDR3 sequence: CASSLRGQPQHF. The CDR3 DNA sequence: TGTGCCAGCAGTCTTAGGGGGCAGCCCCAGCATTTT.